The present entry profiles one TCR beta chain with its context. Profiled with immunoSEQ multiplex PCR; TCRdb holds only in-frame clones, not every one. The sample yields about 140,000 clones, roughly 93% seen once. The germline V gene encodes CDR1 SGHVS and CDR2 FQNEAQ. The CDR3 covers 16 residues. Unmatched junction bases numbered 4, after V lost 1 base and J lost 4 bases. This entry is derived from a study of T cell responses to AZD1222 COVID-19 vaccine. The sequence was obtained from an adult who received the AZD1222 COVID-19 vaccine. The genes are TRBV7-8 and TRBJ2-3, with 11 bases identical to TRBD2. The specimen comprised peripheral blood, sampled 28 days after the second AZD1222 dose. The CDR3 DNA reads as TGTGCCAGCAGCTTAGAGGCTAGCGGGGGGTCAGATACGCAGTATTTT. Translation: CASSLEASGGSDTQYF. The whole variable domain, filled in from reference TRBV7-8 and TRBJ2-3, reads GAGVSQSPRYKVAKRGQDVALRCDPISGHVSLFWYQQALGQGPEFLTYFQNEAQLDKSGLPSDRFFAERPEGSVSTLKIQRTQQEDSAVYLCASSLEASGGSDTQYFGPGTRLTVL.